Listed here are 30 T cell receptor beta chains from one sample, sequenced in a study of T cell changes during pregnancy in multiple sclerosis. Generated by immunoSEQ multiplex PCR, the TCRdb table keeps only in-frame clones and is missing some. Of tens of thousands of clones listed, approximately 90% are singletons. The sample here was CD4+ T cells from peripheral blood mononuclear cells, taken in the third trimester of pregnancy. The receptor set was obtained from a female donor with multiple sclerosis, enrolled in a pregnancy study.

J is TRBJ2-1 and V is TRBV14, with D possibly TRBD1 on 6 matching bases. The CDR3 contains 13 residues. Trimming took off 0 bases at V and 11 bases at J, with 11 bases between the two ends. Looked up from germline, CDR1 is SGHDN and CDR2 is FVKESK. The CDR3 here is CASSQDVGQKQFF. In nucleotides, the CDR3 is TGTGCCAGCAGCCAAGATGTCGGACAGAAGCAGTTCTTC.

The rearrangement links TRBV18 to TRBJ1-1, with 7 positions matching TRBD1. Germline CDR1 KGHSH, CDR2 LQKENI. This CDR3 is 14 amino acids long. V trimming: 2 bases; J trimming: 2 bases; junction bases outside the gene matches: 2. CDR3 in DNA: TGTGCCAGCTCACCAGGGACAGCCAACACTGAAGCTTTCTTT. This translates into CASSPGTANTEAFF. The full variable domain, completed using reference TRBV18 and TRBJ1-1, is NAGVMQNPRHLVRRRGQEARLRCSPMKGHSHVYWYRQLPEEGLKFMVYLQKENIIDESGMPKERFSAEFPKEGPSILRIQQVVRGDSAAYFCASSPGTANTEAFFGQGTRLTVV.

CDR3 residues: CASSLREGNQPQHF. CDR3 DNA sequence: TGTGCCAGCAGCTTAAGGGAGGGCAATCAGCCCCAGCATTTT. The chain employs TRBV7-8 and TRBJ1-5; D not resolved. V was cut by 2 bases and J by 2 bases, with 7 bases left in between. The CDR3 covers 14 residues. Germline values: CDR1 SGHVS, CDR2 FQNEAQ.

CDR3 amino acids: CASSFRTGVRKTQYF. CDR3 sequence (DNA): TGTGCCAGCAGCTTCCGGACAGGGGTCAGGAAGACCCAGTACTTC. V usage is TRBV7-8 and J usage is TRBJ2-5; 9 bases fit TRBD1. This CDR3 is built from 15 residues. The trim removed 3 bases at V and 6 bases at J, leaving 8 bases unmatched. Looked up from germline, CDR1 is SGHVS and CDR2 is FQNEAQ.

The chain carries TRBV19 and TRBJ1-5; 10 bases map to TRBD1. The CDR3 contains 19 residues. The germline V gene encodes CDR1 LNHDA and CDR2 SQIVND (reference sequence). The J segment lost 2 bases and the V segment lost 7 bases, leaving 17 bases of the junction unmatched. CDR3 DNA sequence: TGTGCCAGTATACAAACCGGGACAGGGGCCTATCTGCGCAATCAGCCCCAGCATTTT. Translation gives CASIQTGTGAYLRNQPQHF. Full variable domain (rest looked up from reference TRBV19 and TRBJ1-5): DGGITQSPKYLFRKEGQNVTLSCEQNLNHDAMYWYRQDPGQGLRLIYYSQIVNDFQKGDIAEGYSVSREKKESFPLTVTSAQKNPTAFYLCASIQTGTGAYLRNQPQHFGDGTRLSIL.

V and J are TRBV6-5 and TRBJ2-3; a weak D match, TRBD2 (5 bases). CDR3 size: 14 residues. CDR1 and CDR2 from the germline V gene are MNHEY and SVGAGI. V was trimmed by 8 bases and J by 4 bases, leaving 16 bases between them. In nucleotides, the CDR3 is TGTGCCAGCGGAGGCGTTCTGCCCCCAGATACGCAGTATTTT. Amino acid sequence: CASGGVLPPDTQYF.

V and J are TRBV5-6 and TRBJ1-6; TRBD1 matches at 8 bases. The germline V gene encodes CDR1 SGHDT and CDR2 YYEEEE. The CDR3 loop spans 17 amino acids. J was trimmed by 7 bases and V by 4 bases; bases with no gene match: 13. CDR3 DNA: TGTGCCAGCAGCCGAACCCTTGACAGGGGCAGAAATTCACCCCTCCACTTT. Translation: CASSRTLDRGRNSPLHF.

This chain joins TRBV19 and TRBJ2-5; perhaps TRBD1 as D (7 bases). Looked up from germline, CDR1 is LNHDA and CDR2 is SQIVND (reference sequence). With 8 bases removed from V and 5 bases from J, the gap between germline ends came to 18 bases. CDR3 size: 14 residues. Here the CDR3 reads CASSSTEGAETQYF. Written as DNA, the CDR3 is TGTGCCAGTTCCTCAACGGAGGGGGCTGAGACCCAGTACTTC. The complete variable domain, with remaining parts taken from reference TRBV19 and TRBJ2-5, reads DGGITQSPKYLFRKEGQNVTLSCEQNLNHDAMYWYRQDPGQGLRLIYYSQIVNDFQKGDIAEGYSVSREKKESFPLTVTSAQKNPTAFYLCASSSTEGAETQYFGPGTRLLVL.

This clone appeared a single time. The chain recombines TRBV6-6 with TRBJ1-1; 8 nucleotides align to TRBD1. Per the germline V gene, CDR1 is MNHNY and CDR2 is SVGAGI (reference sequence). The CDR3 extends over 14 amino acids. V shed 2 bases, J shed 1 base, and the junction held 0 bases outside the gene matches. This chain's CDR3 is CASSYGTGNTEAFF. The DNA for the CDR3 is TGTGCCAGCAGTTACGGGACAGGGAACACTGAAGCTTTCTTT.

The chain carries TRBV7-9 and TRBJ2-1; tentative D call: TRBD1 (6 bases). This CDR3 has 15 amino acids. Germline assignment: CDR1 SEHNR and CDR2 FQNEAQ (reference sequence). The V gene lost 2 bases and the J gene lost 5 bases, with 13 bases spanning the gap. CDR3 coding DNA: TGTGCCAGCAGCTTATTGGCAGGGGCCCACAATGAGCAGTTCTTC. Encoded protein: CASSLLAGAHNEQFF.

This chain joins TRBV7-2 and TRBJ2-1; D ambiguous. The germline CDR1 and CDR2 sequences are SGHTA and FQGNSA. The CDR3 loop spans 13 amino acids. The V end lost 8 bases, the J end lost 0 bases, and 8 bases lay between the germline ends. The CDR3 nucleotides read TGTGCCAGCCAGGTCGCCTCCTACAATGAGCAGTTCTTC. As protein: CASQVASYNEQFF.

The chain employs TRBV7-8 and TRBJ2-5; 13 bases agree with TRBD2. V shed 2 bases and J 2 bases; nucleotides not matched to a gene: 20. The CDR3 length is 22 residues. Germline V gene data show CDR1 as SGHVS and CDR2 as FQNEAQ. The CDR3: CASSLPGQGRLAGGQLQETQYF. DNA for the CDR3: TGTGCCAGCAGCTTACCGGGACAGGGGAGACTAGCGGGGGGTCAGCTACAAGAGACCCAGTACTTC.

This clone was seen just once. The V call is TRBV7-9, the J call TRBJ2-3; TRBD2 matches at 7 bases. The junction had 7 bases not matched to a gene; V was cut back by 2 bases and J by 8 bases. The germline CDR1 and CDR2 sequences are SEHNR and FQNEAQ (reference sequence). This CDR3 spans 14 amino acids. CDR3 loop: CASSLRTGEGTQYF. The CDR3 nucleotides are TGTGCCAGCAGCTTACGCACCGGGGAGGGTACGCAGTATTTT.

This rearrangement joins TRBV7-3 to TRBJ2-3; 9 bases line up with TRBD2. Germline CDR1 SGHTA, CDR2 FQGTGA. Unmatched junction bases numbered 1, after V lost 3 bases and J lost 0 bases. CDR3 length: 15 residues. The CDR3 is CASSFSGGSTDTQYF. The CDR3 DNA follows: TGTGCCAGCAGCTTTAGCGGGGGAAGCACAGATACGCAGTATTTT.

The chain couples TRBV2 to TRBJ1-1, with D hard to call. Germline V gene lookup returns CDR1 SNHLY and CDR2 FYNNEI. The germline V and J ends were trimmed by 9 bases and 0 bases, with 8 bases remaining between them. This CDR3 spans 12 amino acids. This chain's CDR3 is CASTQVNTEAFF. CDR3 nucleotides: TGTGCCAGTACTCAGGTGAACACTGAAGCTTTCTTT.

V and J are TRBV7-2 and TRBJ1-5; 7 bases line up with TRBD1. This CDR3 is built from 13 residues. V lost 5 bases to trimming and J lost 4 bases; unmatched junction nucleotides: 2. From germline, CDR1 is SGHTA and CDR2 FQGNSA. The CDR3 protein is CASSPGGNQPQHF. CDR3 in DNA: TGTGCCAGCAGCCCAGGGGGTAATCAGCCCCAGCATTTT.

J is TRBJ1-4 and V is TRBV19; D perhaps matches TRBD1 (6 bases). CDR1 is LNHDA and CDR2 is SQIVND in the germline V gene (reference sequence). CDR3 length: 14 residues. V was shortened by 1 base and J by 3 bases, with 6 bases between the two germline ends. The CDR3 here is CASSIGTANEKLFF. The CDR3 DNA reads TGTGCCAGTAGTATAGGGACAGCTAATGAAAAACTGTTTTTT.

V gene TRBV5-1 combines with J gene TRBJ1-4, with TRBD1 as a possible D gene (5 bases). This CDR3 is built from 16 residues. Trimming stripped 5 bases from V and 4 bases from J, with 18 bases between. The germline V gene encodes CDR1 SGHRS and CDR2 YFSETQ. Here the CDR3 reads CASSLSRADFNEKLFF. The CDR3 DNA follows: TGCGCCAGCAGTCTCTCCAGGGCCGACTTTAATGAAAAACTGTTTTTT.

The DNA of the CDR3 is TGTGCCAGCAGCCGAGGACTAGCGGACTCCTACAATGAGCAGTTCTTC. Its protein is CASSRGLADSYNEQFF. The V and J genes are TRBV4-2 and TRBJ2-1; 10 nucleotides align to TRBD2. Germline V gene data show CDR1 as LGHNA and CDR2 as YNFKEQ. V dropped 4 bases and J dropped 0; count of bases not matched to a gene: 3. There are 16 residues in the CDR3.

The J gene is TRBJ2-7, the V gene TRBV30; 7 positions match TRBD1. Germline V gene sequence: CDR1 GTSNPN, CDR2 SVGIG (reference sequence). Germline trimming cut 3 bases from V and 3 bases from J; bases unmatched to any gene: 29. The CDR3 is 21 residues long. DNA of the CDR3: TGTGCCTGGAGATATGGTTTAATTACCGGGACAGCCGACGGCCTTCTCTACGAGCAGTACTTC. It yields the protein CAWRYGLITGTADGLLYEQYF.

The count of this clone is one. The V gene is TRBV19, the J gene TRBJ1-5; D call uncertain. The CDR3 sequence is 13 residues long. Looked up from germline, CDR1 is LNHDA and CDR2 is SQIVND (reference sequence). V was shortened by 10 bases and J by 4 bases, with 14 bases between the two germline ends. The DNA for the CDR3 is TGTGCCACAAGGGAGAGCTTAAATCAGCCCCAGCATTTT. Its translation is CATRESLNQPQHF.

The V gene is TRBV5-5, the J gene TRBJ1-4; D possibly corresponds to TRBD1 (5 bases). Germline CDR1 and CDR2: SGHKS and YYEKEE (reference sequence). V was shortened by 0 bases and J by 3 bases, with 15 bases between the two germline ends. CDR3 length: 17 residues. CDR3: CASSLAPGVRANEKLFF. CDR3 DNA: TGTGCCAGCAGCTTGGCCCCGGGGGTAAGGGCTAATGAAAAACTGTTTTTT. The whole variable domain, filled in from reference TRBV5-5 and TRBJ1-4, reads DAGVTQSPTHLIKTRGQQVTLRCSPISGHKSVSWYQQVLGQGPQFIFQYYEKEERGRGNFPDRFSARQFPNYSSELNVNALLLGDSALYLCASSLAPGVRANEKLFFGSGTQLSVL.

V gene TRBV7-9 combines with J gene TRBJ1-1; a possible D gene is TRBD1 (6 bases). The CDR3 extends over 13 amino acids. Germline-derived CDR1 and CDR2 are SEHNR and FQNEAQ (reference sequence). The germline V and J ends were trimmed by 5 bases and 1 base, with 8 bases remaining between them. Written as DNA, the CDR3 is TGTGCCAGCAGCCCGGGACAGAACACTGAAGCTTTCTTT. It codes for CASSPGQNTEAFF.

V usage is TRBV9 and J usage is TRBJ1-4; weak D call: TRBD1 (5 bases). The germline V gene encodes CDR1 SGDLS and CDR2 YYNGEE. V was pared by 4 bases and J by 5 bases, with 18 bases between. This CDR3 comprises 16 residues. CDR3 sequence: CASSRSREGRNEKLFF. As DNA, the CDR3 is TGTGCCAGCAGCCGTTCCCGGGAGGGACGCAATGAAAAACTGTTTTTT. Using reference TRBV9 and TRBJ1-4 for the parts outside the CDR3, the full variable domain is DSGVTQTPKHLITATGQRVTLRCSPRSGDLSVYWYQQSLDQGLQFLIQYYNGEERAKGNILERFSAQQFPDLHSELNLSSLELGDSALYFCASSRSREGRNEKLFFGSGTQLSVL.

The CDR3 region has the DNA TGTGCCAGCAGCTTAAGTGGGACAGGGGAGGGTCGCGGCTATGGCTACACCTTC. Its translation is CASSLSGTGEGRGYGYTF. V and J are TRBV7-2 and TRBJ1-2, with 10 positions matching TRBD1. The CDR3 contains 18 residues. V lost 2 bases to trimming and J lost 4 bases; unmatched junction nucleotides: 13. CDR1 is SGHTA, CDR2 FQGNSA, per germline.

V is TRBV4-2 and J is TRBJ2-7; TRBD2 agrees at 13 bases. The CDR3 runs 18 residues. V shed 3 bases and J 1 base; nucleotides not matched to a gene: 9. Germline CDR1 is LGHNA and CDR2 is YNFKEQ. This CDR3 is CASSQPGLAGLGSYEQYF. CDR3 nucleotide sequence: TGTGCCAGCAGCCAGCCGGGACTAGCGGGACTTGGATCCTACGAGCAGTACTTC.

The CDR3: CASSTTQGAEQYF. The CDR3 DNA follows: TGTGCCAGCAGCACTACTCAGGGGGCTGAGCAGTACTTC. The chain combines TRBV7-2 with TRBJ2-7; 8 bases align to TRBD1. Germline CDR1 SGHTA, CDR2 FQGNSA. This CDR3 has 13 residues. V was pared by 5 bases and J by 7 bases, with 7 bases of the junction left unmatched.

This chain uses TRBV21-1 with TRBJ2-7; the D call TRBD1 from the table was never checked on the DNA. TRBV21-1 is a listed pseudogene. This CDR3 has 15 amino acids. The CDR3 nucleotides read TGTGCCAGCAGATTACAGATGGGGGCAGCGTACGAGCAGTACTTC. This gives the protein CASRLQMGAAYEQYF.

The rearrangement uses TRBV23-1 and TRBJ2-1; 8 bases align to TRBD1. TRBV23-1 is designated an ORF whose function remains uncertain. The CDR3 has 11 amino acids. With V trimmed by 10 bases and J by 8 bases, 4 bases remained unmatched. The CDR3 DNA sequence: TGCGCCAAGGACAGGGCCGATGAGCAGTTCTTC. This sequence encodes CAKDRADEQFF.

The J gene is TRBJ2-7, the V gene TRBV30; D ambiguous. CDR3 length equals 11 residues. V lost 1 base to trimming and J lost 6 bases, with 7 bases between them. The germline gives CDR1 GTSNPN, CDR2 SVGIG (reference sequence). DNA of the CDR3: TGTGCCTGGAGTGGTGGCCGCGAGCAGTACTTC. Translation: CAWSGGREQYF.